The 3 T cell receptor beta chains listed next were all sequenced from one sample in a study of response to subunit inactivated influenza vaccine. From the RT-PCR reads, TCRdb called clonotypes with MiXCR, one entry per CDR3 protein. Here the sample spans some 500,000 distinct CDR3 sequences, 25% being singletons. The sample consisted of CD4+ T cells sorted from PBMCs, taken roughly 5 days after vaccination. These receptor sequences come from a man over 45 who received an inactivated influenza vaccine.

The V call is TRBV12-3 or TRBV12-4, the J call TRBJ1-1; D not certain. This CDR3 region has 16 residues. V dropped 0 bases and J dropped 0 bases, with 11 bases sitting between them. This chain's CDR3 is CASSLAVATMNTEAFF. As DNA, the CDR3 is TGTGCCAGCAGTTTAGCGGTCGCTACCATGAACACTGAAGCTTTCTTT.

This clonotype was seen a handful of times. The genes are TRBV11-1 and TRBJ2-2; maybe TRBD2 (6 bases). The CDR3 runs to 16 residues. Per the germline V gene, CDR1 is SGHAT and CDR2 is FQDESV (reference sequence). The V end was cut by 5 bases, the J end by 0 bases, with 13 bases between. The CDR3 is CASSLLRGTNTGELFF. CDR3 bases: TGTGCCAGCAGCCTGTTACGGGGGACGAACACCGGGGAGCTGTTTTTT.

This chain uses TRBV19 with TRBJ1-1; 7 nucleotides agree with TRBD1. J gave up 6 bases and V 0 bases, and 4 bases lay outside the gene matches. Germline V gives CDR1 LNHDA, CDR2 SQIVND (reference sequence). The CDR3 extends over 14 amino acids. DNA of the CDR3: TGTGCCAGTAGTATAGATGACAGGGTCCCTGAAGCTTTCTTT. Protein sequence: CASSIDDRVPEAFF.